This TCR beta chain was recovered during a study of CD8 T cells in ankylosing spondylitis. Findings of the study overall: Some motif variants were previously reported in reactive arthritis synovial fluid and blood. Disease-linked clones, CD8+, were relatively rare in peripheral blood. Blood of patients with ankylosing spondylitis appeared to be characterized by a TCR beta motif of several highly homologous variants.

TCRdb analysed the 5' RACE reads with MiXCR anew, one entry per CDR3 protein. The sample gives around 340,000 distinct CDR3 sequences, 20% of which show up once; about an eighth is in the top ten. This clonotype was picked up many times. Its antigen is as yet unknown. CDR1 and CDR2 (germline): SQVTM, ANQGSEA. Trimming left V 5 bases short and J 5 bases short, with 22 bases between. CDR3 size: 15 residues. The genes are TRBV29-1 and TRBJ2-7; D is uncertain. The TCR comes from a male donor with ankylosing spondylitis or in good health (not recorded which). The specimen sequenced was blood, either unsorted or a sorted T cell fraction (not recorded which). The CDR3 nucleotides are TGCAGCGTTAAGATCTCGGGCCAGAAGTTCGACGAGCAGTACTTC. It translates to CSVKISGQKFDEQYF.